This T cell receptor (beta chain) stems from a study of blood T cell repertoires in COVID-19. Overall study: Acute-phase and convalescent COVID-19 samples originated in the United States, Italy and Spain.

The CDR3 contains 16 residues. The ends lost 2 bases at V and 0 bases at J; junction bases unmatched: 3. CDR1 and CDR2 from the germline V gene are MNHEY and SVGAGI. Using immunoSEQ multiplex PCR, the repertoire was profiled, and TCRdb retains in-frame clones only, with some absent. The repertoire holds 140,000 to 150,000 clones, with roughly 88% as singletons. The Seattle site enrolled patients during active infection and followed them longitudinally. V gene TRBV6-5 combines with J gene TRBJ1-1; 10 positions agree with TRBD1. The clonotype was recovered from a woman in her sixties with COVID-19, enrolled during active disease. Input material: peripheral blood. The CDR3 DNA sequence: TGTGCCAGCAGTTACGGACAGGGGGTTATGAACACTGAAGCTTTCTTT. It specifies CASSYGQGVMNTEAFF.